This T cell receptor beta chain was captured by sequencing in a study of shared clonotypes between healthy human individuals. Overall study results and limits: Naive CD4 clonotypes overlapped across a few donors at approximately 5.3%. Only blood underwent sampling, and tissue repertoires likely differ.

V dropped 8 bases and J dropped 2 bases, with 8 bases sitting between them. The length of the CDR3 is 12 residues. CDR1 SGHNT and CDR2 YENEEA come from the germline V gene. It was CD45RO-negative cells, positively selected for CCR7, that made up naive CD8 cells, with terminally differentiated effector memory CD45RA+ cells excluded. Comments on this clone: The antigen is undetermined.

Assay execution proceeded at the deep level. Generated by immunoSEQ multiplex PCR, the TCRdb table keeps only in-frame clones and is missing some. Altogether hundreds of thousands of clones are present, 98% being singletons, with the ten largest covering 0.3%. This clonotype was obtained from a man aged 25-40 years in good health. The chain carries TRBV11-3 and TRBJ2-3; D uncertain. Sequenced material: naive CD8+ T cells sorted from blood. CDR3 coding DNA: TGTGCCAGCCGAGGCCTCACAGATACGCAGTATTTT. It translates to CASRGLTDTQYF.